This T cell receptor beta chain was sequenced during a study of response to subunit inactivated influenza vaccine. In germline, CDR1 is SGHRS, CDR2 YFSETQ. The V end lost 0 bases, the J end lost 1 base, and 11 bases lay between the germline ends. CDR3 size: 16 residues. TCRdb re-derived calls from the RT-PCR reads in MiXCR, one entry per CDR3 protein. The table has about 530,000 distinct CDR3 sequences, about 11% seen once; the top ten hold roughly a tenth. This clonotype was detected only a few times. Material: PBMCs from blood, obtained on the day of vaccination. The clonotype comes from a man aged 50 or older who received an inactivated influenza vaccine. V gene TRBV5-1 combines with J gene TRBJ2-1, with a possible D match to TRBD2 (6 bases). CDR3 residues: CASSLAGEPSYNEQFF. The CDR3 region has the DNA TGCGCCAGCAGCTTGGCGGGAGAACCGTCCTACAATGAGCAGTTCTTC.